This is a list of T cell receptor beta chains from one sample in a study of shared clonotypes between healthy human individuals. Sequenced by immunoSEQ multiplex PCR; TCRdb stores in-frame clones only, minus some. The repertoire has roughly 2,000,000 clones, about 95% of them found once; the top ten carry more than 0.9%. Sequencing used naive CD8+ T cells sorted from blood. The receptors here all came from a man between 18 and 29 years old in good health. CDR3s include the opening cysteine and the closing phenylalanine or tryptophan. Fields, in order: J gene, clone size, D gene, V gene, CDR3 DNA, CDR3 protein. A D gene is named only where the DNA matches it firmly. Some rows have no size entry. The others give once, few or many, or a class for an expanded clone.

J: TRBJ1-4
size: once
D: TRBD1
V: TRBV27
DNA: TGTGCCAGCAGTTCGTTGACAGGGGGGAATGAAAAACTGTTTTTT
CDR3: CASSSLTGGNEKLFF

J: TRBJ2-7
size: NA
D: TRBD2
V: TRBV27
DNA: TGTGCCAGCAACCCCGGCGGGAGATTAGTCGGGTACGAGCAGTACTTC
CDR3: CASNPGGRLVGYEQYF

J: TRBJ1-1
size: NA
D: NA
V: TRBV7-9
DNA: TGTGCCAGCAGCTTAGTGACGGAGAACACTGAAGCTTTCTTT
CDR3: CASSLVTENTEAFF

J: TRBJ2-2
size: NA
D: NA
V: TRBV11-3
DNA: TGTGCCAGCAGCCCGCGCTATGACGGTGCATCCGGGGAGCTGTTTTTT
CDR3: CASSPRYDGASGELFF

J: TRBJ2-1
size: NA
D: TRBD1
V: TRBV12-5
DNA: TGTGCTAGTGGCCCTGGACAGGGTATCACCTACAATGAGCAGTTCTTC
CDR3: CASGPGQGITYNEQFF

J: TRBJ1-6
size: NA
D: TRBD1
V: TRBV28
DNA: TGTGCCAGCAGTTTAAGGGGGACAGTGGGCTCACCCCTCCACTTT
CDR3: CASSLRGTVGSPLHF

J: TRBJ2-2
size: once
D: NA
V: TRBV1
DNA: TGCACCAGCAGCCAAGATAGGGGGATTATAGTAGCTAGTGGACTAGCGGACACCGGGGAGCTGTTTTTT
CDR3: CTSSQDRGIIVASGLADTGELFF

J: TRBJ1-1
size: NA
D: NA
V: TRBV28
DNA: TGTGCCAGCAGTTTCCGGGGGGCGGGATTGGGAGACACTGAAGCTTTCTTT
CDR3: CASSFRGAGLGDTEAFF

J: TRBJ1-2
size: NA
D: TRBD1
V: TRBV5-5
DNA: TGTGCCAGCAGCTTGGTGACAGGGGCGGACTATGGCTACACCTTC
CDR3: CASSLVTGADYGYTF

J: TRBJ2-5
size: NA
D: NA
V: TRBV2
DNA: TGTGCCAGCCTACGATTCGGGGGTTCAGAGACCCAGTACTTC
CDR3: CASLRFGGSETQYF

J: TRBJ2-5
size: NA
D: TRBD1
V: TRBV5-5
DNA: TGTGCCAGCATCGACATGACAGGGCAGTACTTC
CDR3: CASIDMTGQYF

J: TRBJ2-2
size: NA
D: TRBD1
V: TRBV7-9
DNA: TGTGCCAGCAGAATCGACAGGGCGAACACCGGGGAGCTGTTTTTT
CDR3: CASRIDRANTGELFF

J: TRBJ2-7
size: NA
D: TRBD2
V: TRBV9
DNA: TGTGCCAGCAGCGTAGGGAATAGCGGGAGTTACGAGCAGTACTTC
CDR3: CASSVGNSGSYEQYF

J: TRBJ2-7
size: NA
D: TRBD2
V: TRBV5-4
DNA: TGTGCCAGCAGCATGAGCGGGAGCCCTTCCTACGAGCAGTACTTC
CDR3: CASSMSGSPSYEQYF

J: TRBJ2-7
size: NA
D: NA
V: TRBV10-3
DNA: TGTGCCATCAGTGAGTCACTGGGGAGCTCCTACGAGCAGTACTTC
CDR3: CAISESLGSSYEQYF

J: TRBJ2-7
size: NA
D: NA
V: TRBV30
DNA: TGTGCCTGGAGCTTTAGCGGACCTAGGGACGAGCAGTACTTC
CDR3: CAWSFSGPRDEQYF

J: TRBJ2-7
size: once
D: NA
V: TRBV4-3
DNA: TGCGCCAGCAGCCAAGAAATAAACGGCAGATACGAGCAGTACTTC
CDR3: CASSQEINGRYEQYF

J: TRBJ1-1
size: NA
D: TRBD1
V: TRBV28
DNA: TGTGCCAGCAGTTTAAGAGGGGGCGGTGAAGCTTTCTTT
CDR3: CASSLRGGGEAFF

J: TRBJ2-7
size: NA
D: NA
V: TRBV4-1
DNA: TGCGCCAGCAGCCAGGACTTGGACCCCAGTGGCGAGCAGTACTTC
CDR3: CASSQDLDPSGEQYF

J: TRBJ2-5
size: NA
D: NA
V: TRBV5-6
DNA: TGTGCCAGCAGCTTGGGTCGGTCCGGAGCAGGTCAAGAGACCCAGTACTTC
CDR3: CASSLGRSGAGQETQYF

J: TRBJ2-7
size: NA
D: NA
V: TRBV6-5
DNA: TGTGCCAGCAGTTACGGAGGGGAAAGCTACGAGCAGTACTTC
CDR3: CASSYGGESYEQYF

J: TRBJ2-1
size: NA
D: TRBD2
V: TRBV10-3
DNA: TGTGCCATCAGTGAGTCCCTAGCGGGTGCCTACAATGAGCAGTTCTTC
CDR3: CAISESLAGAYNEQFF

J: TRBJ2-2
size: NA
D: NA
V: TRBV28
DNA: TGTGCCAGCAGTTTTTATGGTTACACCGGGGAGCTGTTTTTT
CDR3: CASSFYGYTGELFF

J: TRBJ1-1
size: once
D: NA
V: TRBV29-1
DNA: TGCAGCGTTGAAGGGGTTACTGAAGCTTTCTTT
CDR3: CSVEGVTEAFF

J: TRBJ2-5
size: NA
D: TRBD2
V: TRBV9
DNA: TGTGCCAGCAGCGGAGGGACTAGCGGGAGTCGGGAGACCCAGTACTTC
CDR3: CASSGGTSGSRETQYF

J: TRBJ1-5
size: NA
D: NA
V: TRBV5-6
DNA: TGTGCCAGCAGCTCGGACCGTTCCAATCAGCCCCAGCATTTT
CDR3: CASSSDRSNQPQHF

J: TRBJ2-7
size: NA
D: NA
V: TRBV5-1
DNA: TGCGCCAGCAGCTTAGACGATAACGAGCAGTACTTC
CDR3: CASSLDDNEQYF

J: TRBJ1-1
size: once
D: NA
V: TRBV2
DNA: TGTGCCAGCAGTGAGGGGGTCTCTAACACTGAAGCTTTCTTT
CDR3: CASSEGVSNTEAFF

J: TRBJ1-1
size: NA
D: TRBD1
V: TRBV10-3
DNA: TGTGCCATCAGTGAAGGGACAGGGTATAGGTCTGAAGCTTTCTTT
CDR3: CAISEGTGYRSEAFF

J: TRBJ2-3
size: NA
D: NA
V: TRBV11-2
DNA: TGTGCCAGCAGCTTATATGGGACACCTTCTAGCACAGATACGCAGTATTTT
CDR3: CASSLYGTPSSTDTQYF

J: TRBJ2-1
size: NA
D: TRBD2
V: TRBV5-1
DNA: TGCGCCAGCAGCATCGGGACTAGCGGGATACCTTCCTACAATGAGCAGTTCTTC
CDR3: CASSIGTSGIPSYNEQFF

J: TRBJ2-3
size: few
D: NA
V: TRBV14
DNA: TGTGCCAGCAGCCAAGGAACTTCAGATACGCAGTATTTT
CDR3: CASSQGTSDTQYF

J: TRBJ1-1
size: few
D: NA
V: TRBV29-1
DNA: TGCAGCGTTGTAGGCACTGAAGCTTTCTTT
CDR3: CSVVGTEAFF

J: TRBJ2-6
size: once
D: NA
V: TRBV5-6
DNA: TGTGCCAGCAGCTTGGGGGGAGGACCCTCTGGGGCCAACGTCCTGACTTTC
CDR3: CASSLGGGPSGANVLTF

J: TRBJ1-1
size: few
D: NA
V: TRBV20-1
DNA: TGCAGTGCTAGAGGGGGGACTGAAGCTTTCTTT
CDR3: CSARGGTEAFF

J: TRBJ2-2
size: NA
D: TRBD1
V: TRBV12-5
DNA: TGTGCTAGTGGTTTCCGGGACAGGGATGTTGCCGGGGAGCTGTTTTTT
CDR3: CASGFRDRDVAGELFF

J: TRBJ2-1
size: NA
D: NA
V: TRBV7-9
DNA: TGTGCCAGCAGCTTAGCGGTGGGGTACAATGAGCAGTTCTTC
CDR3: CASSLAVGYNEQFF

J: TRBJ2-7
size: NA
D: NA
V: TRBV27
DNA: TGTGCCAGCAGTTTACGAGGGGACGAGCAGTACTTC
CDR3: CASSLRGDEQYF

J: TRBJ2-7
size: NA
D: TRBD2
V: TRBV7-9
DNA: TGTGCCAGCAGCTTAGAACTAGCGGGGACCGCTTCCTACGAGCAGTACTTC
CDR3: CASSLELAGTASYEQYF

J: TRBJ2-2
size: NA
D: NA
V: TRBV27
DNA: TGTGCCAGCAGTTACAGCGGGAACACCGGGGAGCTGTTTTTT
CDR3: CASSYSGNTGELFF

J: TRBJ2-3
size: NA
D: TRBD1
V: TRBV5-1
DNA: TGCGCCAGCAGCTTGACAGGGGTCCTGGATACGCAGTATTTT
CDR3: CASSLTGVLDTQYF

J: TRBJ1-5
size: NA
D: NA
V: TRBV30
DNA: TGTGCCTGGAGTGGGGACGATCAGCCCCAGCATTTT
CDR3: CAWSGDDQPQHF

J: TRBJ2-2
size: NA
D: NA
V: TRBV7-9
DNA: TGTGCCAGCAGCTTAGTTGTGTCGGACACCGGGGAGCTGTTTTTT
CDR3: CASSLVVSDTGELFF

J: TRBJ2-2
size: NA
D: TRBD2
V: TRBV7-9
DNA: TGTGCCAGCAGCTTAGCGCCGGGGGGGCTTATCACCGGGGAGCTGTTTTTT
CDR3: CASSLAPGGLITGELFF

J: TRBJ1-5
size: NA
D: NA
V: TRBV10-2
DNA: TGCGCCGTCTCCGGGCTGTCGAGCAATCAGCCCCAGCATTTT
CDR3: CAVSGLSSNQPQHF

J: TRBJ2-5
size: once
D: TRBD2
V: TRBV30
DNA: TGTGCCTGGAGGGGTAGCGGGAGTTGGGAGACCCAGTACTTC
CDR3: CAWRGSGSWETQYF

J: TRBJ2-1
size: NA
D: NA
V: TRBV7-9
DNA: TGTGCCAGCAGCTCCGGACTGACTTACAATGAGCAGTTCTTC
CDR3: CASSSGLTYNEQFF

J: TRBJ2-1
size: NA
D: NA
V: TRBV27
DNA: TGTGCCAGCATTTCGACACTCAATGAGCAGTTCTTC
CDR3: CASISTLNEQFF

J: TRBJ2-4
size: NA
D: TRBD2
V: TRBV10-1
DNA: TGCGCCAACCCATTGGGGGGGGAGAAGGACAAAAACATTCAGTACTTC
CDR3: CANPLGGEKDKNIQYF

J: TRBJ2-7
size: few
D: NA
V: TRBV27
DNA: TGTGCCAGCAGTTTATCAGGGTCCTACGAGCAGTACTTC
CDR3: CASSLSGSYEQYF

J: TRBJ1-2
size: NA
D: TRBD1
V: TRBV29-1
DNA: TGCAGCGTTACCGGACAGGGCGGTGATGGCTACACCTTC
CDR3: CSVTGQGGDGYTF

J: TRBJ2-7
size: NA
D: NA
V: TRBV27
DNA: TGTGCCAGCAGTTCCAGGGGCCCTCCTCTTCTCTACGAGCAGTACTTC
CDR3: CASSSRGPPLLYEQYF

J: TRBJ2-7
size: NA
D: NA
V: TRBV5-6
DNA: TGTGCCAGCAGCTTGGCGGCAGGATACGAGCAGTACTTC
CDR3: CASSLAAGYEQYF

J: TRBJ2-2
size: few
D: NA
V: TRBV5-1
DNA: TGCGCCAGCAGCTCCTACACCGGGGAGCTGTTTTTT
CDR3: CASSSYTGELFF

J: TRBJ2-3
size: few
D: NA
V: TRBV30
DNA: TGTGCCTGGAGTGTGGATACGCAGTATTTT
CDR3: CAWSVDTQYF

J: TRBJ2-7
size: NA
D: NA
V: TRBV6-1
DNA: TGTGCCAGTGAGGGGTTACTATCCTACGAGCAGTACTTC
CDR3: CASEGLLSYEQYF